Below are 21 T cell receptor beta chains sequenced from a single sample in a study of T cells after yellow fever vaccination. TCRdb recomputed calls from the 5' RACE reads with MiXCR, one row per CDR3 protein. The table lists approximately 550,000 distinct CDR3 sequences, roughly 21% of them singletons, with about 13% in the top ten. The sample was PBMCs, taken 15 days after the yellow fever booster vaccination. The receptors derive from a man aged 25 to 40 who received the YFV17D yellow fever vaccine.

This clonotype showed up just a few times. The V and J genes are TRBV12-3 or TRBV12-4 and TRBJ2-7, with no clear D. With 5 bases removed from V and 7 bases from J, the gap between germline ends came to 18 bases. The CDR3 has 14 amino acids. In DNA form, the CDR3 reads TGTGCCAGCAGTCCCCTCGGCGCCTCCGGGGAGCAGTACTTC. Encoded protein: CASSPLGASGEQYF.

The chain carries TRBV9 and TRBJ1-2, with 7 bases fitting TRBD1. V lost 5 bases and J lost 4; bases outside the gene matches: 8. The CDR3 runs to 14 residues. Germline values: CDR1 SGDLS, CDR2 YYNGEE. The CDR3 nucleotides are TGTGCCAGCAGGGACGACAGGGCACGCTATGGCTACACCTTC. Its translation is CASRDDRARYGYTF.

This chain connects TRBV20-1 to TRBJ2-7; TRBD2 agrees at 16 bases. V gave up 6 bases and J gave up 4 bases; unmatched junction bases: 9. Germline assignment: CDR1 DFQATT and CDR2 SNEGSKA (reference sequence). The CDR3 spans 16 residues. CDR3 in DNA: TGCAGTGCGACCGGGACTAGCGGGAGGGCTTCTTACGAGCAGTACTTC. Translating gives CSATGTSGRASYEQYF.

The chain employs TRBV3-1 and TRBJ2-7; D is uncertain. The CDR3 totals 12 residues. CDR1 and CDR2 (germline): LGHDT, YNNKEL (reference sequence). Trimming cost V 4 bases and J 7 bases, with 11 bases left between them. The CDR3 protein is CASSPLDGEQYF. CDR3 nucleotides: TGTGCCAGCAGCCCCCTTGACGGAGAGCAGTACTTC.

CDR3 residues: CASSYVSGRATGELFF. CDR3 nucleotide sequence: TGTGCCAGCAGTTATGTAAGCGGGAGGGCCACCGGGGAGCTGTTTTTT. V and J are TRBV6-2 or TRBV6-3 and TRBJ2-2; 10 nucleotides agree with TRBD2. Germline CDR1 MNHEY, CDR2 SVGEGT. The junction had 5 bases not matched to a gene; V was cut back by 3 bases and J by 4 bases. CDR3 length: 16 residues.

This clonotype was observed a handful of times. The V gene is TRBV29-1, the J gene TRBJ1-3, with D possibly being TRBD1 (6 bases). CDR1 and CDR2 (germline): SQVTM, ANQGSEA. V was shortened by 5 bases and J by 0 bases, with 14 bases between the two germline ends. The CDR3 is 15 residues long. The CDR3, as DNA: TGCAGCGTTTCGAGGGGGGCCCCCTCTGGAAACACCATATATTTT. Translation gives CSVSRGAPSGNTIYF.

This clonotype has ten or more counts. The rearrangement joins TRBV12-3 or TRBV12-4 to TRBJ2-1, with 11 bases that match TRBD1. J was trimmed by 0 bases and V by 6 bases; bases with no gene match: 4. This CDR3 has 16 residues. The DNA for the CDR3 is TGTGCCAGCAGCCTGGGGACAGGGGGCTCCTACAATGAGCAGTTCTTC. Translated, it gives CASSLGTGGSYNEQFF.

CDR3 nucleotide sequence: TGCGCCAGCAGCTTGGACACCAACACAGATACGCAGTATTTT. Encoded protein: CASSLDTNTDTQYF. The gene calls are TRBV5-1 and TRBJ2-3; no firm D call. Between the trimmed V and J ends, which lost 0 bases and 2 bases, there was a span of 7 bases. The length of the CDR3 is 14 residues. Germline V lookup: CDR1 SGHRS, CDR2 YFSETQ.

A few counts support this clonotype. The chain has TRBV3-1 and TRBJ2-1; D not resolved. Germline V CDR1 and CDR2: LGHDT, YNNKEL (reference sequence). The CDR3 covers 14 residues. V shed 5 bases and J shed 5 bases, with 13 bases lying between them. CDR3 sequence: CASSATLVNNEQFF. Here the CDR3 DNA reads TGTGCCAGCAGCGCTACCCTAGTTAACAATGAGCAGTTCTTC.

The chain carries TRBV4-3 and TRBJ2-3; 7 bases are a match to TRBD2. V shed 0 bases and J 2 bases; nucleotides not matched to a gene: 14. Per germline, CDR1 LGHNA and CDR2 YSLEER. This CDR3 region has 19 residues. The CDR3 bases are TGCGCCAGCAGCCAAGATTCCCGGCTCGGCGGGGGAAACACAGATACGCAGTATTTT. Translated: CASSQDSRLGGGNTDTQYF.

This chain connects TRBV25-1 to TRBJ2-1; D gene uncertain. The CDR3 is made up of 9 amino acids. Trimming shortened V by 9 bases and J by 9 bases, and 6 bases separated the two germline ends. Germline loops: CDR1 MGHDK, CDR2 SYGVNS. The CDR3 DNA sequence: TGTGCCAGACCCAGTGAGCAGTTCTTC. Translation gives CARPSEQFF.

This clonotype was seen only a few times. The chain links TRBV7-2 to TRBJ1-2; D might be TRBD1 (6 bases). The germline V and J ends were trimmed by 3 bases and 2 bases, with 13 bases remaining between them. The CDR3 is made up of 15 amino acids. Germline CDR1 and CDR2: SGHTA and FQGNSA. CDR3 sequence: CASSFSGGGNYGYTF. The DNA for the CDR3 is TGTGCCAGCAGCTTTTCTGGTGGGGGCAACTATGGCTACACCTTC.

A few counts support this clonotype. The chain couples TRBV21-1 to TRBJ2-3; TRBD2 is the table's D call, not checked against the DNA. TRBV21-1 is termed a pseudogene. The CDR3 totals 16 residues. The CDR3: CASSKASGRPTDTQYF. CDR3 nucleotide sequence: TGTGCCAGCAGCAAGGCTAGCGGGAGGCCCACAGATACGCAGTATTTT.

This chain joins TRBV18 and TRBJ2-6; no reliable D call. CDR1 is KGHSH, CDR2 LQKENI, per germline. The CDR3 sequence is 15 residues long. Deletions cut 1 base from V and 2 bases from J, with 6 bases between. The CDR3 DNA reads TGTGCCAGCTCACCACGAAGGGCTGGGGCCAACGTCCTGACTTTC. Amino acids: CASSPRRAGANVLTF.

The V call is TRBV7-2, the J call TRBJ2-5, with D maybe TRBD2 (6 bases). Germline assignment: CDR1 SGHTA and CDR2 FQGNSA. V dropped 5 bases and J dropped 0 bases, with 10 bases sitting between them. This CDR3 spans 14 amino acids. This CDR3 is CASSPGRYQETQYF. The CDR3 DNA follows: TGTGCCAGCAGCCCGGGGAGGTACCAAGAGACCCAGTACTTC. The full variable domain, in which reference TRBV7-2 and TRBJ2-5 provide the parts outside the CDR3, is GAGVSQSPSNKVTEKGKDVELRCDPISGHTALYWYRQSLGQGLEFLIYFQGNSAPDKSGLPSDRFSAERTGGSVSTLTIQRTQQEDSAVYLCASSPGRYQETQYFGPGTRLLVL.

This clonotype was seen a few times. The rearrangement joins TRBV7-2 to TRBJ2-2; maybe TRBD2 (6 bases). The V end lost 5 bases, the J end lost 5 bases, and 18 bases lay between the germline ends. The CDR3 length is 16 residues. Germline loops: CDR1 SGHTA, CDR2 FQGNSA. CDR3 sequence reads: CASSPTPGGVTGELFF. The CDR3 bases are TGTGCCAGCAGCCCCACCCCCGGGGGAGTAACCGGGGAGCTGTTTTTT. Full variable domain (rest looked up from reference TRBV7-2 and TRBJ2-2): GAGVSQSPSNKVTEKGKDVELRCDPISGHTALYWYRQSLGQGLEFLIYFQGNSAPDKSGLPSDRFSAERTGGSVSTLTIQRTQQEDSAVYLCASSPTPGGVTGELFFGEGSRLTVL.

V and J are TRBV7-9 and TRBJ2-1; 9 positions match TRBD1. This CDR3 region has 15 residues. J was trimmed by 9 bases and V by 1 base; bases with no gene match: 7. CDR1 and CDR2 (germline): SEHNR, FQNEAQ (reference sequence). In nucleotides, the CDR3 is TGTGCCAGCAGCTTAGGACAGGGGGTGAAGGTTGAGCAGTTCTTC. The encoded protein is CASSLGQGVKVEQFF.

The rearrangement links TRBV6-2 or TRBV6-3 to TRBJ2-5, with TRBD2 identical over 10 bases. The CDR3 contains 15 residues. Germline assignment: CDR1 MNHEY and CDR2 SVGEGT. With V trimmed by 7 bases and J by 1 base, 6 bases remained unmatched. As DNA, the CDR3 is TGTGCCAGCACCGCACTAGCGGGGACCCAAGAGACCCAGTACTTC. Translated, it gives CASTALAGTQETQYF.

Only a few counts were recorded for this clonotype. The gene calls are TRBV18 and TRBJ2-5; D might be TRBD2 (6 bases). Germline V gene data show CDR1 as KGHSH and CDR2 as LQKENI. This CDR3 has 14 amino acids. V lost 2 bases and J 2 bases, leaving 9 bases between the germline ends. The CDR3 sequence is CASSPAAGQETQYF. The CDR3 DNA is TGTGCCAGCTCACCAGCGGCGGGGCAAGAGACCCAGTACTTC.

This clonotype was detected only a few times. The chain couples TRBV18 to TRBJ2-2, with 8 bases matching TRBD2. Per germline, CDR1 KGHSH and CDR2 LQKENI. Trimming cost V 4 bases and J 6 bases; bases outside gene matches: 10. The CDR3 consists of 16 residues. Here the CDR3 reads CASSQRETATSGELFF. For the CDR3, the DNA is TGTGCCAGCTCACAGCGGGAGACCGCTACCTCCGGGGAGCTGTTTTTT.

In this sample, this clonotype turned up a few times. The chain joins TRBV20-1 to TRBJ2-3, with TRBD2 as a possible D gene (6 bases). Germline loops: CDR1 DFQATT, CDR2 SNEGSKA (reference sequence). Trimming stripped 7 bases from V and 4 bases from J, with 12 bases between. This CDR3 is 12 amino acids long. Here the CDR3 DNA reads TGCAGTGTTCCGACTAGTGCAGATACGCAGTATTTT. It encodes CSVPTSADTQYF.